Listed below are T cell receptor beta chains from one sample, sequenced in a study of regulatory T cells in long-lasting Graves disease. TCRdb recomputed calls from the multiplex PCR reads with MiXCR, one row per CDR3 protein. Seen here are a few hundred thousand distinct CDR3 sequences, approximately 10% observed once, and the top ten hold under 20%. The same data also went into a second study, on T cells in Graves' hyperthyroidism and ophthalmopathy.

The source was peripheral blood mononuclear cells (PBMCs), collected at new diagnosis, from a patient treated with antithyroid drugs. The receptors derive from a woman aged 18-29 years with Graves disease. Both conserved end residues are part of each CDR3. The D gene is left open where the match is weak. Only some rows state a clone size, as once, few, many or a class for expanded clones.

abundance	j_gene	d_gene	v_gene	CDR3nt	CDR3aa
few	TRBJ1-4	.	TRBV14	TGTGCCAGCAGCCAAGATTATTCTTCCGGGGGAAAACTGTTTTTT	CASSQDYSSGGKLFF
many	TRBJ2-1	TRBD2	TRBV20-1	TGCAGTGCTAGAAAAACTAGCGGGTTCTACAATGAGCAGTTCTTC	CSARKTSGFYNEQFF
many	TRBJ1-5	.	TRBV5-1	TGCGCCAGCTCCGAGGGACGGCGCAATCAGCCCCAGCATTTT	CASSEGRRNQPQHF
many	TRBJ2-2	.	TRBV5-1	TGCGCCAGCAGCTTGGGAAACGTTGTCACCGGGGAGCTGTTTTTT	CASSLGNVVTGELFF
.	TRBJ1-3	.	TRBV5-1	TGCGCCAGCAGCTTGGCTGGATCTGGAAACGCCATATATTTT	CASSLAGSGNAIYF
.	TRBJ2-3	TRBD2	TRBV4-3	TGCGCCAGCAGCCAATACCTAGCGGGAGCAACAGATACGCAGTATTTT	CASSQYLAGATDTQYF
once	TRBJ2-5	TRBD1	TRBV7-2	TGTGCCAGCAGCCTCCCCCTGACAGGGGGTGAAGAGACCCAGTACTTC	CASSLPLTGGEETQYF
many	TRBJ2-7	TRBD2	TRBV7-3	TGTGCCAGCAGCCGACGGGGGGGCTACGAGCAGTACTTC	CASSRRGGYEQYF
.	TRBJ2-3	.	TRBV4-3	TGCGCCAGCAGCCAAGATCGGGGTTGGGGCACAGATACGCAGTATTTT	CASSQDRGWGTDTQYF
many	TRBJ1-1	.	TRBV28	TGTGCCAGCAGCATGCAGGGAAGGGGATACGCTTTCTTT	CASSMQGRGYAFF
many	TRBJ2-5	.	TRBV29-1	TGCAGCGTTGATAAGGGCGGGGAGACCCAGTACTTC	CSVDKGGETQYF
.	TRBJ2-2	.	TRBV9	TGTGCCAGCAGCGCCCCTCTAGGGGCCGGGGAGCTGTTTTTT	CASSAPLGAGELFF
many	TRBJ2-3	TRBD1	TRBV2	TGTGCCAGCAAGCGGGACAGGGGGGTGGCAGATACGCAGTATTTT	CASKRDRGVADTQYF
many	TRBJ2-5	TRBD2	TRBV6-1	TGTGCCAGCAGTGATCGGACTAGCGGGAGATGGGAGACCCAGTACTTC	CASSDRTSGRWETQYF
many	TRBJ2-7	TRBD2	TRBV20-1	TGCAGTGCCACCTCTAGCGGGACCCCTCGCGGGCACCCTTCCTACGAGCAGTACTTC	CSATSSGTPRGHPSYEQYF
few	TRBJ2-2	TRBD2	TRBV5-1	TGCGCCAGCAGCTTGATGCCTAGCGGGAGGATACTCGCGAACACCGGGGAGCTGTTTTTT	CASSLMPSGRILANTGELFF
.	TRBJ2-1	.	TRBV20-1	TGCAGTGCTAGGAGGCAGGGGATTTTCAATGAGCAGTTCTTC	CSARRQGIFNEQFF
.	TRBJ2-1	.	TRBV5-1	TGCGCCAGCGCCCCCCCGACAGTGTACAATGAGCAGTTCTTC	CASAPPTVYNEQFF
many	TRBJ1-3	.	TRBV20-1	TGCAGTGCTAGGGCTGGGGGCTATGGAAACACCATATATTTT	CSARAGGYGNTIYF
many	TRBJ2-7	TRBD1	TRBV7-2	TGTGCCAGCAGCCTTGAACAGGGGACCTACGAGCAGTACTTC	CASSLEQGTYEQYF
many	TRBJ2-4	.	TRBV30	TGTGCCTGGAAACGGGGCCGCGGTTCAAACATTCAGTACTTC	CAWKRGRGSNIQYF
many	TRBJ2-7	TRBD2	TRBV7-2	TGTGCCAGCAGCTTGGGGGCTAGCGGGAGGTTTCCTACTTCCTACGAGCAGTACTTC	CASSLGASGRFPTSYEQYF
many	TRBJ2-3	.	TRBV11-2	TGTGCCAGCAGCTTAGTGGGAAGCTCGCTCACAGATACGCAGTATTTT	CASSLVGSSLTDTQYF
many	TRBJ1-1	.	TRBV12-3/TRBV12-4	TGTGCCGTTACACTACAGGGAAGGAATGAAGCTTTCTTT	CAVTLQGRNEAFF
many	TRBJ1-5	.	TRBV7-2	TGTGCCAGCAGGCTCGCGGGCGGGGACCAGCCCCAGCATTTT	CASRLAGGDQPQHF
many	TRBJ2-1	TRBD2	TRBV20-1	TGCAGTGCTAGCGCTAGCGGGAGGAGGAATGAGCAGTTCTTC	CSASASGRRNEQFF
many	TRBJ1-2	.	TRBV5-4	TGTGCCAGCAGCTCGCAGGGACTCGACAACTATGGCTACACCTTC	CASSSQGLDNYGYTF
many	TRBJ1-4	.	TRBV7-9	TGTGCCAGCAGCCACAGCGCCGGGTTTGACGAAAAACTGTTTTTT	CASSHSAGFDEKLFF
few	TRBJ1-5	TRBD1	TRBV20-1	TGCAGTGCTAGAGTTTCACGGGACAGGGGCGTTTACTATAGCAATCAGCCCCAGCATTTT	CSARVSRDRGVYYSNQPQHF